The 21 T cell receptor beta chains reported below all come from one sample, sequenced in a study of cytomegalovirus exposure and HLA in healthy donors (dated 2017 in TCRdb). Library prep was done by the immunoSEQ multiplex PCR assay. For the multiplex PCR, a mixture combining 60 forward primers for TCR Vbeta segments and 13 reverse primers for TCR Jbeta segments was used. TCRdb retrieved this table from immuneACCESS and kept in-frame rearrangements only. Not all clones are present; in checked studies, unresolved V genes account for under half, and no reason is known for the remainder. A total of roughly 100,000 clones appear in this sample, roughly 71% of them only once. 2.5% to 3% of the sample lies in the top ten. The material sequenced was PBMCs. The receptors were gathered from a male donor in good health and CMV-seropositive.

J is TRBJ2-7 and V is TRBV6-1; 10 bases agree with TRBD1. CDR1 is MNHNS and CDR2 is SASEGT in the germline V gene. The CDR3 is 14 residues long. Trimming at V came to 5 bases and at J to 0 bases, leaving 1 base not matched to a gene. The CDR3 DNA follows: TGTGCCAGCAGTCGGGACAGGGGCTCCTACGAGCAGTACTTC. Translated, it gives CASSRDRGSYEQYF.

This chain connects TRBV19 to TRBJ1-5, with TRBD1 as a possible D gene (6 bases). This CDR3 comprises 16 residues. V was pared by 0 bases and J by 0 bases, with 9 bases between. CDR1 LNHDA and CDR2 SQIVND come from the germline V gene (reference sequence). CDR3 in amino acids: CASSIDTGYSNQPQHF. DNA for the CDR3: TGTGCCAGTAGTATAGATACAGGGTATAGCAATCAGCCCCAGCATTTT.

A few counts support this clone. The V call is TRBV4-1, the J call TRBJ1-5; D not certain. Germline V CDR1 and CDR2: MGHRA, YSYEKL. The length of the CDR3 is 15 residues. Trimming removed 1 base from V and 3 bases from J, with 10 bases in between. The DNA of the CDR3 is TGCGCCAGCAGCCAAGGGGCAGGCTACAATCAGCCCCAGCATTTT. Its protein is CASSQGAGYNQPQHF.

The CDR3 nucleotides read TGTGCCAGCAGCGTAGGCATGGGGGGAGGCAGATACAATGAGCAGTTCTTC. It is translated as CASSVGMGGGRYNEQFF. The chain links TRBV9 to TRBJ2-1, with D possibly matching TRBD2 (6 bases). In germline, CDR1 is SGDLS, CDR2 YYNGEE. V was shortened by 0 bases and J by 4 bases, with 17 bases between the two germline ends. CDR3 length: 17 amino acids.

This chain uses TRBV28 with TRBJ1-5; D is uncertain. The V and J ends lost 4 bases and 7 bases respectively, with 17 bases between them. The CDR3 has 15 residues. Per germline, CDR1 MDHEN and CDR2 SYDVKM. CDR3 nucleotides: TGTGCCAGCAGTTCCCCCGGTCCCGCGGTGCAGCCCCAGCATTTT. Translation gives CASSSPGPAVQPQHF.

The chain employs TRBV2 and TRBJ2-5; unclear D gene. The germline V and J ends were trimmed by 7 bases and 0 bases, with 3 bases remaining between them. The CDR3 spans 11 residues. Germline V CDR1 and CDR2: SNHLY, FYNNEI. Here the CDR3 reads CASTYQETQYF. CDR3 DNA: TGTGCCAGCACTTACCAAGAGACCCAGTACTTC.

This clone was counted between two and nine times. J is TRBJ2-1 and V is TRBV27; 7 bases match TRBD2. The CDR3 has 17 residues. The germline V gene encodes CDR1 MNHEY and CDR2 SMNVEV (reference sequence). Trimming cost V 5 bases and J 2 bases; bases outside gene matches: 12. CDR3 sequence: CASSPTPASGPYNEQFF. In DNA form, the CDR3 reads TGTGCCAGCAGTCCAACCCCGGCTAGCGGCCCCTACAATGAGCAGTTCTTC.

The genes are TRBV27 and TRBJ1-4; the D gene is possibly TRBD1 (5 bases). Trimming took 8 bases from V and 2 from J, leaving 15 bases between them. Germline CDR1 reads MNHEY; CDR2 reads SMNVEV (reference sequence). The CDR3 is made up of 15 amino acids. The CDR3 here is CASGSWGRTNEKLFF. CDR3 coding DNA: TGTGCCAGCGGATCCTGGGGGAGGACTAATGAAAAACTGTTTTTT.

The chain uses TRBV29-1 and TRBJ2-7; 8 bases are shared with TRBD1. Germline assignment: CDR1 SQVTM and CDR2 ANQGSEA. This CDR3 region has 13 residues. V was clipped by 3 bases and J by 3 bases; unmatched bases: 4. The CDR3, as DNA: TGCAGCGTTGAGGCAGGGGGCGGCTACGAGCAGTACTTC. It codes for CSVEAGGGYEQYF.

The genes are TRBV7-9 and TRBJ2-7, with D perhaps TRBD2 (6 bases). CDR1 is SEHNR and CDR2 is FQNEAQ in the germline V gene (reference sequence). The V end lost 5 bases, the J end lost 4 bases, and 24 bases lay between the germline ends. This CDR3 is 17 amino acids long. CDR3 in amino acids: CASSPLRGGAGLYEQYF. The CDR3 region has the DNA TGTGCCAGCAGCCCGCTTAGGGGCGGGGCAGGCTTATACGAGCAGTACTTC.

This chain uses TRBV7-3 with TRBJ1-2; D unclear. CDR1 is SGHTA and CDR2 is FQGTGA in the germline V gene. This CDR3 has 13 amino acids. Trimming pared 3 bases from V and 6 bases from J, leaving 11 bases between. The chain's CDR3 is CASSFRPGDGYTF. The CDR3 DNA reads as TGTGCCAGCAGCTTTCGGCCCGGGGATGGCTACACCTTC.

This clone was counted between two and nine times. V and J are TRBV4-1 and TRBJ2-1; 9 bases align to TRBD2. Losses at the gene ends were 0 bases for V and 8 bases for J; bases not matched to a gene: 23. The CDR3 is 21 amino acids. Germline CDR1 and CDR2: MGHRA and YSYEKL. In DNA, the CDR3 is TGCGCCAGCAGCCAAGATCCCCAACCACACGCGAGCGGGAGGACCGACGATGAGCAGTTCTTC. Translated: CASSQDPQPHASGRTDDEQFF.

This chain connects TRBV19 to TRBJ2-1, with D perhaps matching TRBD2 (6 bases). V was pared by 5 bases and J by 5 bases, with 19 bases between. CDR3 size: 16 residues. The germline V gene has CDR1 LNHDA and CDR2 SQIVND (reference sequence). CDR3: CASSHGRMGTNNEQFF. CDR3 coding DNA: TGTGCCAGTAGTCACGGGAGAATGGGAACGAACAATGAGCAGTTCTTC.

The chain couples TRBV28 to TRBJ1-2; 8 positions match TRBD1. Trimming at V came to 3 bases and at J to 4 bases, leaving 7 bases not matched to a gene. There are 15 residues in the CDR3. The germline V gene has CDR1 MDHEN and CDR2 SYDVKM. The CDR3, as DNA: TGTGCCAGCAGTTTGCGGGACAGGAGCATCTATGGCTACACCTTC. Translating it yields CASSLRDRSIYGYTF.

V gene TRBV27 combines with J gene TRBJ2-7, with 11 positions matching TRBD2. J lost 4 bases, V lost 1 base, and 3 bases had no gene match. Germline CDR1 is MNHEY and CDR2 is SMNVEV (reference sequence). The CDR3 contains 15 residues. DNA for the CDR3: TGTGCCAGCAGTTTATTGGGACTAGCGGTTTACGAGCAGTACTTC. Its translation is CASSLLGLAVYEQYF.

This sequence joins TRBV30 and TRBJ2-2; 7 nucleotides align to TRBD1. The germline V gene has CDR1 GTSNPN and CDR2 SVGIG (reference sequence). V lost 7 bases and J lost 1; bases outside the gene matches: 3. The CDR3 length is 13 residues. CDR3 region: CAFRTGNTGELFF. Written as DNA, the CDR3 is TGTGCCTTCCGGACAGGGAACACCGGGGAGCTGTTTTTT.

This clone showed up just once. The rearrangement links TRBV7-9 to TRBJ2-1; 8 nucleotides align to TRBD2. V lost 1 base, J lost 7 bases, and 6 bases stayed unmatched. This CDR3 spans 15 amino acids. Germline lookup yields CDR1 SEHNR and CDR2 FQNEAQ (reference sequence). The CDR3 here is CASSLGSGVANEQFF. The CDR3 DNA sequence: TGTGCCAGCAGCTTAGGTAGCGGGGTTGCGAATGAGCAGTTCTTC.

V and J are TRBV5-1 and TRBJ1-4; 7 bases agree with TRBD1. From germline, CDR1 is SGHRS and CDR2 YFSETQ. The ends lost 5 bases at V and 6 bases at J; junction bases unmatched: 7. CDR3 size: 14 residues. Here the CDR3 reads CASSADRDYEKLFF. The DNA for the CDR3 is TGCGCCAGCAGTGCCGACAGGGATTATGAAAAACTGTTTTTT.

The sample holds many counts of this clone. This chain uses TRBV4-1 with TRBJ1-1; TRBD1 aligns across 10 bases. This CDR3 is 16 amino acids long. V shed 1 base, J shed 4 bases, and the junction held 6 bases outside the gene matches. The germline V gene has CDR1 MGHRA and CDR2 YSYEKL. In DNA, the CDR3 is TGCGCCAGCAGCCAAGCGACAGGGGGCTATGCCACTGAAGCTTTCTTT. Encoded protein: CASSQATGGYATEAFF.

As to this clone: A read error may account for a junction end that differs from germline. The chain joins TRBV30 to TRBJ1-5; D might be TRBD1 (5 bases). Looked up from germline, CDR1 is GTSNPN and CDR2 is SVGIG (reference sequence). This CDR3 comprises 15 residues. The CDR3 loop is CAWSGGSWGNQPQNF. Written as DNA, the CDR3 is TGTGCCTGGAGTGGAGGTTCTTGGGGCAATCAGCCCCAGAATTTT.

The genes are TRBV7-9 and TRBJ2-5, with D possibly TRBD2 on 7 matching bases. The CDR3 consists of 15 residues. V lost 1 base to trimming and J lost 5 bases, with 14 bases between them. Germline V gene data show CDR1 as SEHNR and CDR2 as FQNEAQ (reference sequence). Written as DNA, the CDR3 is TGTGCCAGCAGCTTAGTCCTCGCGGGGGCGGAGACCCAGTACTTC. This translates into CASSLVLAGAETQYF.